These T cell receptor beta chains were read from a single sample in a study of cytotoxic CD8 clonotypes in ibrutinib-treated CLL. The table came from immunoSEQ multiplex PCR; TCRdb's copy has only in-frame clones and leaves some out. The sample carries about 130,000 clones, 75% to 90% recorded once. Sequencing used PBMCs, obtained after 24 months of ibrutinib treatment. The receptors come from a human donor with chronic lymphocytic leukemia. The CDR3 runs from the conserved cysteine through the conserved F or W. The D gene is left open where the match is weak. Expanded clones are given a class, and other clones once, few, many or no size at all.

clone_size: .; v_call: TRBV5-6; d_call: .; j_call: TRBJ2-1; cdr3_aa: CASSFTSAPSYNEQFF; cdr3_nt: TGTGCCAGCAGCTTTACTTCTGCACCCTCCTACAATGAGCAGTTCTTC
clone_size: .; v_call: TRBV19; d_call: .; j_call: TRBJ1-1; cdr3_aa: CASSRGLDTEAFF; cdr3_nt: TGTGCCAGTAGTCGGGGCCTCGACACTGAAGCTTTCTTT
clone_size: .; v_call: TRBV6-1; d_call: TRBD1; j_call: TRBJ1-5; cdr3_aa: CASSDRNRGNNQPQHF; cdr3_nt: TGTGCCAGCAGTGACCGGAACAGGGGGAACAATCAGCCCCAGCATTTT
clone_size: once; v_call: TRBV7-2; d_call: TRBD2; j_call: TRBJ2-7; cdr3_aa: CASSLASGKTYEQYF; cdr3_nt: TGTGCCAGCAGCTTAGCTAGCGGGAAGACCTACGAGCAGTACTTC
clone_size: .; v_call: TRBV7-9; d_call: .; j_call: TRBJ2-5; cdr3_aa: CASSLEWGQETQYF; cdr3_nt: TGTGCCAGCAGCTTGGAGTGGGGGCAGGAGACCCAGTACTTC
clone_size: .; v_call: TRBV5-4; d_call: .; j_call: TRBJ2-1; cdr3_aa: CASSLPNNEQFF; cdr3_nt: TGTGCCAGCAGCTTGCCCAATAATGAGCAGTTCTTC
clone_size: .; v_call: TRBV7-8; d_call: .; j_call: TRBJ2-5; cdr3_aa: CASSLARTGLKTQYF; cdr3_nt: TGTGCCAGCAGCTTAGCGCGCACAGGGCTGAAGACCCAGTACTTC
clone_size: .; v_call: TRBV7-8; d_call: .; j_call: TRBJ2-2; cdr3_aa: CASSLVRYKTGELFF; cdr3_nt: TGTGCCAGCAGCTTAGTGCGGTATAAGACCGGGGAGCTGTTTTTT
clone_size: .; v_call: TRBV9; d_call: .; j_call: TRBJ1-1; cdr3_aa: CASSVRMVGTEAFF; cdr3_nt: TGTGCCAGCAGCGTCCGGATGGTTGGGACTGAAGCTTTCTTT
clone_size: .; v_call: TRBV28; d_call: .; j_call: TRBJ1-2; cdr3_aa: CASRAPGPSGYTF; cdr3_nt: TGTGCCAGCAGGGCTCCGGGCCCTAGTGGCTACACCTTC
clone_size: .; v_call: TRBV9; d_call: .; j_call: TRBJ2-5; cdr3_aa: CASSFHVRTPQETQYF; cdr3_nt: TGTGCCAGCAGCTTTCATGTGAGGACACCCCAAGAGACCCAGTACTTC
clone_size: .; v_call: TRBV7-3; d_call: TRBD1; j_call: TRBJ1-1; cdr3_aa: CASSRNRQGMNTEAFF; cdr3_nt: TGTGCCAGCAGCCGCAACCGACAGGGAATGAACACTGAAGCTTTCTTT
clone_size: .; v_call: TRBV5-6; d_call: .; j_call: TRBJ1-6; cdr3_aa: CASTSTGTLLSPLHF; cdr3_nt: TGTGCCAGCACCTCAACCGGGACACTTCTCTCACCCCTCCACTTT
clone_size: once; v_call: TRBV5-1; d_call: TRBD1; j_call: TRBJ1-1; cdr3_aa: CASRAGQGMNTEAFF; cdr3_nt: TGCGCCAGCAGGGCGGGACAGGGGATGAACACTGAAGCTTTCTTT
clone_size: once; v_call: TRBV6-5; d_call: .; j_call: TRBJ2-7; cdr3_aa: CASRPGGAYEQYF; cdr3_nt: TGTGCCAGCAGGCCCGGGGGCGCCTACGAGCAGTACTTC
clone_size: .; v_call: TRBV5-1; d_call: TRBD2; j_call: TRBJ2-2; cdr3_aa: CASSLAGSNTGELFF; cdr3_nt: TGCGCCAGCAGCCTAGCGGGGTCGAACACCGGGGAGCTGTTTTTT
clone_size: .; v_call: TRBV18; d_call: .; j_call: TRBJ2-2; cdr3_aa: CASSPSGTVTGELFF; cdr3_nt: TGTGCCAGCTCACCGTCCGGGACGGTCACCGGGGAGCTGTTTTTT
clone_size: .; v_call: TRBV7-8; d_call: .; j_call: TRBJ1-2; cdr3_aa: CASSPDRNYGYTF; cdr3_nt: TGTGCCAGCAGCCCTGACAGGAACTATGGCTACACCTTC
clone_size: .; v_call: TRBV7-5; d_call: .; j_call: TRBJ2-3; cdr3_aa: CVRSLHKQGPPRDTQYF; cdr3_nt: TGTGTCAGAAGCTTACATAAACAGGGGCCGCCCCGGGATACGCAGTATTTT
clone_size: .; v_call: TRBV7-9; d_call: .; j_call: TRBJ2-6; cdr3_aa: CASSSGSVVLTF; cdr3_nt: TGTGCCAGCAGCTCAGGGTCCGTCGTCCTGACTTTC
clone_size: .; v_call: TRBV5-1; d_call: TRBD2; j_call: TRBJ2-5; cdr3_aa: CASSLAGGTVPETQYF; cdr3_nt: TGCGCCAGCAGCTTGGCCGGGGGGACCGTCCCGGAGACCCAGTACTTC
clone_size: few; v_call: TRBV11-2; d_call: .; j_call: TRBJ1-4; cdr3_aa: CASSQWIDEKLFF; cdr3_nt: TGTGCCAGCAGCCAGTGGATAGATGAAAAACTGTTTTTT
clone_size: .; v_call: TRBV4-1; d_call: .; j_call: TRBJ2-2; cdr3_aa: CAARTGGTGELFF; cdr3_nt: TGCGCCGCTAGGACCGGTGGCACCGGGGAGCTGTTTTTT
clone_size: once; v_call: TRBV15; d_call: TRBD1; j_call: TRBJ1-1; cdr3_aa: CATSTAGHRGVHGTEAFF; cdr3_nt: TGTGCCACCAGCACCGCCGGGCACAGGGGGGTACATGGCACTGAAGCTTTCTTT
clone_size: .; v_call: TRBV4-3; d_call: TRBD2; j_call: TRBJ2-1; cdr3_aa: CASSQASTGTSNEQFF; cdr3_nt: TGCGCCAGCAGCCAAGCCTCAACCGGGACTAGCAATGAGCAGTTCTTC
clone_size: .; v_call: TRBV7-9; d_call: TRBD1; j_call: TRBJ2-4; cdr3_aa: CASSRDRFGAGAKNIQYF; cdr3_nt: TGTGCCAGCAGCCGGGACAGGTTCGGAGCTGGGGCCAAAAACATTCAGTACTTC
clone_size: .; v_call: TRBV7-2; d_call: .; j_call: TRBJ1-1; cdr3_aa: CASSLASAVSTEAFF; cdr3_nt: TGTGCCAGCAGCTTAGCGTCGGCGGTCAGCACTGAAGCTTTCTTT
clone_size: .; v_call: TRBV6-6; d_call: .; j_call: TRBJ1-5; cdr3_aa: CASSTHGSQPQHF; cdr3_nt: TGTGCCAGCAGTACGCACGGGTCTCAGCCCCAGCATTTT
clone_size: .; v_call: TRBV4-1; d_call: TRBD2; j_call: TRBJ2-5; cdr3_aa: CASSPRGGPQETQYF; cdr3_nt: TGCGCCAGCAGCCCCCGGGGGGGCCCCCAAGAGACCCAGTACTTC
clone_size: .; v_call: TRBV15; d_call: TRBD1; j_call: TRBJ1-5; cdr3_aa: CATSRPDRDGQPQHF; cdr3_nt: TGTGCCACCAGCAGACCCGACAGGGATGGGCAGCCCCAGCATTTT
clone_size: .; v_call: TRBV7-2; d_call: TRBD2; j_call: TRBJ2-1; cdr3_aa: CASSLDLRVAGQFF; cdr3_nt: TGTGCCAGCAGCTTAGATTTGCGGGTAGCGGGACAGTTCTTC
clone_size: .; v_call: TRBV11-3; d_call: .; j_call: TRBJ2-1; cdr3_aa: CASSLGFEQFF; cdr3_nt: TGTGCCAGCAGCTTAGGGTTTGAGCAGTTCTTC
clone_size: .; v_call: TRBV7-6; d_call: TRBD1; j_call: TRBJ2-7; cdr3_aa: CASSLRQGANYEQYF; cdr3_nt: TGTGCCAGCAGCTTACGGCAGGGGGCCAACTACGAGCAGTACTTC
clone_size: once; v_call: TRBV6-1; d_call: .; j_call: TRBJ2-3; cdr3_aa: CACDTGTRTDTQYF; cdr3_nt: TGTGCCTGCGACACCGGGACCCGCACAGATACGCAGTATTTT
clone_size: .; v_call: TRBV4-1; d_call: TRBD2; j_call: TRBJ2-5; cdr3_aa: CASSQAHGGGGSTAQYF; cdr3_nt: TGCGCCAGCAGCCAAGCGCACGGGGGCGGGGGGTCCACGGCCCAGTACTTC
clone_size: .; v_call: TRBV7-3; d_call: TRBD1; j_call: TRBJ1-2; cdr3_aa: CASSSNPRDSPPYTF; cdr3_nt: TGTGCCAGCAGCTCCAACCCCCGGGACAGCCCCCCATACACCTTC
clone_size: .; v_call: TRBV15; d_call: .; j_call: TRBJ2-3; cdr3_aa: CATSRVRPTGTTDTQYF; cdr3_nt: TGTGCCACCAGCAGAGTGAGGCCGACAGGGACTACAGATACGCAGTATTTT
clone_size: .; v_call: TRBV5-1; d_call: .; j_call: TRBJ2-2; cdr3_aa: CASSLVATGELFF; cdr3_nt: TGCGCCAGCAGCTTGGTGGCTACCGGGGAGCTGTTTTTT
clone_size: .; v_call: TRBV7-8; d_call: .; j_call: TRBJ2-5; cdr3_aa: CASSLVGSGRGVETQYF; cdr3_nt: TGTGCCAGCAGCTTAGTCGGGTCGGGAAGGGGGGTAGAGACCCAGTACTTC
clone_size: few; v_call: TRBV28; d_call: .; j_call: TRBJ1-2; cdr3_aa: CASTPSTDGYTF; cdr3_nt: TGTGCCAGCACTCCTTCTACGGATGGCTACACCTTC
clone_size: .; v_call: TRBV4-3; d_call: TRBD1; j_call: TRBJ2-7; cdr3_aa: CASSPRITGQGPSEQYF; cdr3_nt: TGCGCCAGCAGCCCCCGAATAACGGGACAGGGACCCTCCGAGCAGTACTTC
clone_size: once; v_call: TRBV19; d_call: TRBD1; j_call: TRBJ2-7; cdr3_aa: CASRRADREVNEQYF; cdr3_nt: TGTGCCAGTAGACGCGCGGACAGGGAGGTGAACGAGCAGTACTTC
clone_size: .; v_call: TRBV4-3; d_call: TRBD2; j_call: TRBJ2-1; cdr3_aa: CASSRSHGTSGVNEQFF; cdr3_nt: TGCGCCAGCAGTCGCTCCCACGGGACTAGCGGGGTGAATGAGCAGTTCTTC
clone_size: .; v_call: TRBV14; d_call: .; j_call: TRBJ1-3; cdr3_aa: CASSQEMGRSGNTIYF; cdr3_nt: TGTGCCAGCAGCCAAGAGATGGGCCGCTCTGGAAACACCATATATTTT
clone_size: .; v_call: TRBV19; d_call: TRBD1; j_call: TRBJ1-2; cdr3_aa: CASITGTGSGLGYGYTF; cdr3_nt: TGTGCCAGTATCACCGGGACAGGGTCTGGCTTAGGCTATGGCTACACCTTC
clone_size: .; v_call: TRBV11-1; d_call: TRBD1; j_call: TRBJ2-3; cdr3_aa: CASSPKGGRVPWAQYF; cdr3_nt: TGTGCCAGCAGCCCAAAAGGGGGCCGGGTTCCGTGGGCGCAGTATTTT